Each of the 13 T cell receptor beta chains below was sequenced from the same sample in a study of blood T cell repertoires in COVID-19. Some clones are missing from TCRdb's copy, which holds only in-frame ones; the method was immunoSEQ multiplex PCR. The sample yields just over 300,000 clones, approximately 90% seen once. The material sequenced was peripheral blood. These TCRs come from a man aged 18 to 29 with active or convalescent COVID-19.

The chain recombines TRBV27 with TRBJ2-2, with TRBD2 matching over 12 bases. V trimming: 3 bases; J trimming: 2 bases; junction bases outside the gene matches: 10. Germline-derived CDR1 and CDR2 are MNHEY and SMNVEV (reference sequence). The CDR3 totals 19 residues. DNA for the CDR3: TGTGCCAGCAGTTTTACGTTTGGACTAGCGGGGACTAACACCGGGGAGCTGTTTTTT. Protein sequence: CASSFTFGLAGTNTGELFF.

The chain is built from TRBV6-5 and TRBJ2-7; tentative D call: TRBD1 (7 bases). Germline CDR1 reads MNHEY; CDR2 reads SVGAGI. The CDR3 contains 13 residues. Trimming shortened V by 7 bases and J by 6 bases, and 16 bases separated the two germline ends. Here the CDR3 reads CASMGRGVREQYF. DNA for the CDR3: TGTGCCAGCATGGGCAGGGGGGTCCGCGAGCAGTACTTC.

The DNA for the CDR3 is TGTGCCAGCAGTGAATGGGGGGGGTATGAGCAGTTCTTC. Amino acids: CASSEWGGYEQFF. The chain is built from TRBV6-1 and TRBJ2-1; 7 nucleotides line up with TRBD2. CDR1 is MNHNS, CDR2 SASEGT, per germline. V lost 2 bases to trimming and J lost 8 bases; unmatched junction nucleotides: 3. There are 13 residues in the CDR3.

This clone has a single count. J is TRBJ1-4 and V is TRBV6-2 or TRBV6-3; TRBD1 matches at 7 bases. CDR1 is MNHEY and CDR2 is SVGEGT in the germline V gene. This CDR3 has 16 amino acids. V lost 8 bases and J lost 5; bases outside the gene matches: 14. The CDR3 nucleotides are TGTGCCAGCCGTTCCCGTCCCGGGACAGACAATGAAAAACTGTTTTTT. It encodes CASRSRPGTDNEKLFF.

The gene calls are TRBV2 and TRBJ2-7; D is perhaps TRBD2 (5 bases). CDR3 length: 12 amino acids. Trimming cost V 0 bases and J 9 bases, with 9 bases left between them. Germline CDR1 is SNHLY and CDR2 is FYNNEI. Here the CDR3 reads CASSEALAGQYF. The CDR3 DNA follows: TGTGCCAGCAGTGAAGCGTTGGCGGGGCAGTACTTC. The full variable domain, rest sourced from reference TRBV2 and TRBJ2-7, is EPEVTQTPSHQVTQMGQEVILRCVPISNHLYFYWYRQILGQKVEFLVSFYNNEISEKSEIFDDQFSVERPDGSNFTLKIRSTKLEDSAMYFCASSEALAGQYFGPGTRLTVT.

The V call is TRBV11-2, the J call TRBJ2-1; D ambiguous. Trimming shortened V by 1 base and J by 10 bases, and 11 bases separated the two germline ends. The CDR3 spans 13 residues. Germline V lookup: CDR1 SGHAT, CDR2 FQNNGV. Here the CDR3 DNA reads TGTGCCAGCAGCTTAGCCCCCGCGGAGGAGCAGTTCTTC. This encodes CASSLAPAEEQFF. Drawing the rest from reference TRBV11-2 and TRBJ2-1, the complete variable domain is EAGVAQSPRYKIIEKRQSVAFWCNPISGHATLYWYQQILGQGPKLLIQFQNNGVVDDSQLPKDRFSAERLKGVDSTLKIQPAKLEDSAVYLCASSLAPAEEQFFGPGTRLTVL.

The chain uses TRBV4-1 and TRBJ2-6, with D possibly being TRBD2 (5 bases). The V gene's germline CDR1 is MGHRA and CDR2 YSYEKL. The germline V and J ends were trimmed by 0 bases and 0 bases, with 12 bases remaining between them. The length of the CDR3 is 18 residues. Here the CDR3 DNA reads TGCGCCAGCAGCCAAGATAGGAGGTCCCCCTCTGGGGCCAACGTCCTGACTTTC. This gives the protein CASSQDRRSPSGANVLTF.

For this clone: Other DNA sequences within the sample encode an identical CDR3. V gene TRBV6-5 combines with J gene TRBJ1-1; unclear D gene. Trimming removed 2 bases at V and 2 bases at J, with 9 bases between. CDR1 is MNHEY, CDR2 SVGAGI, per germline. This CDR3 is 14 amino acids long. DNA for the CDR3: TGTGCCAGCAGTTACGGGCGGGGAAACACTGAAGCTTTCTTT. Its translation is CASSYGRGNTEAFF.

The genes are TRBV15 and TRBJ2-6; maybe TRBD2 (5 bases). The CDR3 has 17 amino acids. Trimming removed 0 bases from V and 5 bases from J, with 14 bases in between. Germline CDR1 reads LNHNV; CDR2 reads YYDKDF (reference sequence). CDR3 amino acids: CATSRDRSGLRANVLTF. CDR3 DNA sequence: TGTGCCACCAGCAGAGATCGGTCGGGGTTAAGGGCCAACGTCCTGACTTTC.

CDR3 coding DNA: TGCGCCAGCAGCCATGGACAGCTTAACTATGGCTACACCTTC. Translating gives CASSHGQLNYGYTF. This chain links TRBV5-1 with TRBJ1-2; perhaps TRBD1 as D (6 bases). In germline, CDR1 is SGHRS, CDR2 YFSETQ. This CDR3 region has 14 residues. The germline V and J ends were trimmed by 4 bases and 1 base, with 11 bases remaining between them.

V and J are TRBV7-9 and TRBJ2-3; TRBD2 might be the D (5 bases). The CDR3 is 19 amino acids. Trimming left V 4 bases short and J 2 bases short, with 25 bases between. Germline V lookup: CDR1 SEHNR, CDR2 FQNEAQ (reference sequence). CDR3 loop: CASSSNRPGLFPITDTQYF. The CDR3 DNA follows: TGTGCCAGCAGCTCAAACCGTCCCGGACTCTTCCCTATCACAGATACGCAGTATTTT.

The chain joins TRBV5-1 to TRBJ2-7, with 8 nucleotides matching TRBD1. This CDR3 is built from 15 residues. CDR1 and CDR2 from the germline V gene are SGHRS and YFSETQ. V gave up 4 bases and J gave up 3 bases; unmatched junction bases: 9. The CDR3 bases are TGCGCCAGCAGCATACAAACCGGGACAGGCTACGAGCAGTACTTC. It yields the protein CASSIQTGTGYEQYF.

The V gene is TRBV10-3, the J gene TRBJ1-5; tentative D call: TRBD1 (6 bases). The germline V gene encodes CDR1 ENHRY and CDR2 SYGVKD. Deletions cut 3 bases from V and 4 bases from J, with 13 bases between. The CDR3 is made up of 15 amino acids. CDR3 loop: CAISDSGTTNQPQHF. The CDR3 coding sequence is TGTGCCATCAGTGACTCCGGGACAACGAATCAGCCCCAGCATTTT.